This TCR beta chain was recorded in a study of T cell responses to AZD1222 COVID-19 vaccine (dated by TCRdb to the early 2020s). Some background on the complete study: A total of approximately 240 trial participants underwent TCR sequencing, of whom 200 to 220 received two doses of AZD1222 and some 25 received two doses of the MenACWY control vaccine. Trial participants were enrolled by age into subgroups of 18-55, 56-69 and 70-plus years, and around 140, 26 and 57 TCR-sequenced participants, respectively, were included in these subgroups.

The CDR3 regions of human TCRbeta chains were analyzed by immunosequencing. Concerning the study's data processing: Repertoire TCRs were checked for matches against a reference library of SARS-CoV-2-specific TCRs that had been generated using the MIRA antigen-specificity platform. Breadth meant the fraction of unique TCRs that were SARS-CoV-2-associated, whereas depth meant the fraction of total T cells that were SARS-CoV-2-associated. Using the MIRA data, every spike-specific TCR was mapped to the spike region that the TCR reacted to and assigned to either a CD4 or a CD8 class. Log10-transformed breadth and depth values were compared by one-way ANOVA with Sidak's multiple comparisons tests. This is the immuneACCESS table as TCRdb keeps it, with only in-frame sequences that have V and J called. A part of the clones is gone; compared with another copy, unresolved V genes explain less than half, and the rest is unexplained. The V and J calls and clone size come from that table; D and trimming were worked out from the DNA. The sample table gives around 140,000 clones. The ten biggest clones cover under 2.5% of the sample.

What this sample's time point label stands for: baseline before first vaccination. The vaccinee samples were drawn from two UK trials, COV001 and COV002, one of which was a single-blind randomized controlled phase 2/3 trial testing AZD1222 (ChAdOx1 nCoV-19) in healthy adults. For TCRbeta chain sequencing, PBMC samples from trial participants were taken at day 0 and at day 28 after the second dose. Remarks on this clone: There is no known antigen for this receptor.

What the work shows at the level of the full study, not this receptor alone: Epitopes outside the regions mutated in the B.1.351 and B.1.1.7 variants were reportedly recognized by nearly half of the unique spike-specific TCRs. A significant rise in spike-specific TCR breadth and depth was observed after two AZD1222 doses relative to day 0 and relative to MenACWY recipients. Conclusions about previously exposed vaccinees are limited because only six or seven AZD1222 recipients were SARS-CoV-2 seropositive at baseline. Participants were mostly white British and included more females than males, and it was suggested by the authors that clonal diversity may have been underestimated. Because no day 14 peak-response samples were available, the repertoires could be characterized only after the peak T cell response. CD4 TCRs associated with the vaccine covered the entire spike protein, and the dominant responses were in regions 160-218 and 743-854. In the small 56-69-year group, the increase in depth fell short of significance, most likely because of low power.

The germline V gene supplies CDR1 SGHVS and CDR2 FQNEAQ. The V end loses 8 bases and the J end loses 7 bases, and a stretch of 22 bases separates them. Spanning cysteine to phenylalanine, the CDR3 consists of 15 amino acids. Just CDR3 DNA is preserved here, 45 bases in frame from base 1. The sequence came from an adult in good health. The chain is assembled from TRBV7-8 and TRBJ2-3, with the D call perhaps TRBD1 or TRBD2, as 5 bases match in each case. Sequencing was carried out using peripheral blood. The DNA reads TGTGCCAGCCTTACTCGGGGCTCTCGTGCAAATACGCAGTATTTT. Translated, this gives CASLTRGSRANTQYF.